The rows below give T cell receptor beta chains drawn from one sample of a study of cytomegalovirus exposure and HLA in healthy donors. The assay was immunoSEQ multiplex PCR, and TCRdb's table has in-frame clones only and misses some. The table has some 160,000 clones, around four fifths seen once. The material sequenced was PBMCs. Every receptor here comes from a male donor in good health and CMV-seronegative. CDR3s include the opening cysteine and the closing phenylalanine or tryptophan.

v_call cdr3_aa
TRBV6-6 CASSYQGNNQPQHF
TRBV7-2 CASSSKPPGIPGELFF
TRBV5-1 CASSLGHLTGYGYTF
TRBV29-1 CSAVRRVSGNTIYF
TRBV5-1 CASSLSPVVPTYEQYF
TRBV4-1 CASSQELRQGGGETQYF
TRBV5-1 CASSGTSGGGHNEQFF
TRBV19 CASRRAGSYEQYF
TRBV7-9 CASSPFGEPRGSNQPQHF
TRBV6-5 CASSYSKDRGYNEQFF
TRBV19 CASRVDRGSNQPQHF
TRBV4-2 CASSQEGQLRYEQYF
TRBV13 CASSPSSDYEQYF
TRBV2 CASSPFRGTGGYRSGSTIYF
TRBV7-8 CASSLLSGSQETQYF
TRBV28 CASSTAERETQYF
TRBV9 CASSVAAEGDRYEQYF
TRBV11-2 CASSPPVGTQYF
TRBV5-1 CASSGGGWTEAFF
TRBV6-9 CASKPSGGASGRPYNEQFF
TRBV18 CASSPGLEYEQYF
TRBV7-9 CASSPGNQPQHF
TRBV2 CASSVGRGHPGRSKLFF
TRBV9 CASSVSGRAYNEQFF
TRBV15 CATSRGGLAEAAYNEQFF
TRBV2 CASSKTGTNAWGNIQYF
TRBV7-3 CASSRQGGTGELFF
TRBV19 CASSLGVWQKNTEAFF
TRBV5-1 CASSQGTGNTEAFF
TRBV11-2 CASSHTGTSPQYF
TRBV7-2 CASSLGSKGAYNEQFF
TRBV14 CASSRGIPYSSYNEQFF
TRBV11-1 CASSLAEGRETQYF
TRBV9 CASSVAGGGYTF
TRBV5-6 CASSTGGSSYEQYF
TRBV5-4 CASSYRQGFHEQYF
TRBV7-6 CASSLGGGAGELFF
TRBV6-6 CASSGPGNYEQYF
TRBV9 CASSVEGGASGNSEQYF
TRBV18 CASSPSSGGISDTQYF
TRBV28 CASSQRRDYGYTF
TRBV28 CASSTLAGGYEQYF
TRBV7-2 CASSLLGRGGSYNEQFF
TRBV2 CASSLTSGEGETQYF
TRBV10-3 CAISEGTTGGDGNTEAFF
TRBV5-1 CASSLDRGDYTF
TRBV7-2 CASSSRTGTDTQYF
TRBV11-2 CASSFGGGLYEQYF
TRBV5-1 CASSRSSGRGTGELFF
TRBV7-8 CASSSDRGRRDEQFF
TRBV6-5 CAAGRLAGANVLTF
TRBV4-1 CASSQDVRGETQYF
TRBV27 CASSYDSSSYNEQFF
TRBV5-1 CASSLTGGLDEQYF
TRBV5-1 CASSSPLSGFLAGGAETQYF